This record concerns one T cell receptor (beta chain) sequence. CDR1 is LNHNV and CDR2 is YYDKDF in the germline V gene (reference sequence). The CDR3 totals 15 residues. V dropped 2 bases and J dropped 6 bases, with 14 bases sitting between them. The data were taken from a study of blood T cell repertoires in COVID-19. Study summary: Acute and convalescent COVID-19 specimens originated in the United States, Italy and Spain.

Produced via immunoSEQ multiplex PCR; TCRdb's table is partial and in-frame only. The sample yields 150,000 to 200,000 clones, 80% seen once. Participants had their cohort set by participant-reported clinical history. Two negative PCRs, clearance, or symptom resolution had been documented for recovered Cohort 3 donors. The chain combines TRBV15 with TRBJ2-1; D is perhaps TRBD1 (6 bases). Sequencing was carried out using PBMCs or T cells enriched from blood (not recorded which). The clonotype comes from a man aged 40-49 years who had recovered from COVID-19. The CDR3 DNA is TGTGCCACCAGCAGAAGGGGGACCGAAGGCAATGAGCAGTTCTTC. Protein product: CATSRRGTEGNEQFF.